This TCR beta chain was recorded in a study of metastatic and nonmetastatic thyroid tumors. The length of the CDR3 is 15 residues. Between the trimmed V and J ends, which lost 4 bases and 0 bases, there was a span of 11 bases. The germline V gene encodes CDR1 SNHLY and CDR2 FYNNEI. Every patient was untreated before thyroid surgery. TCRdb reanalyzed the PCR reads via MiXCR. The sample holds some 15,000 clones, approximately 29% seen once. The material sequenced was tumor tissue. The chain employs TRBV2 and TRBJ2-3; a possible D gene is TRBD2 (5 bases). The clonotype comes from a female donor with papillary thyroid cancer or a benign thyroid nodule (not recorded which). Some clones in this sample may be carry-over from other donors' samples. CDR3 coding DNA: TGTGCCAGCAGTGCTAAGCGGACTAGCACAGATACGCAGTATTTT. It yields the protein CASSAKRTSTDTQYF.